Below are 30 T cell receptor beta chains sequenced from a single sample in a study of blood T cell repertoires in COVID-19 (dated by TCRdb to 2018 to 2020). The method behind the library was the immunoSEQ multiplex PCR assay. TCRdb took this table from immuneACCESS and kept in-frame rearrangements with V and J called. Such tables lack part of the clones; where checked against another copy, unresolved V genes explain under half of the gap, and the rest is unexplained. The table for this sample lists about 220,000 clones; about 80% of them were counted only once. The biggest ten clones account for 14% to 15% of the sample. The source material was PBMCs or T cells enriched from blood (not recorded which). The source is a middle-aged man who had recovered from COVID-19.

DNA of the CDR3: TGTGCCAGCAGTGAAGGTGGCAAAATCGCTGAAGCTTTCTTT. It is translated as CASSEGGKIAEAFF. The chain employs TRBV25-1 and TRBJ1-1; D is unclear. The CDR3 covers 14 residues. Trimming left V 2 bases short and J 6 bases short, with 13 bases between. The germline gives CDR1 MGHDK, CDR2 SYGVNS. The variable domain in full, completed from reference TRBV25-1 and TRBJ1-1, reads EADIYQTPRYLVIGTGKKITLECSQTMGHDKMYWYQQDPGMELHLIHYSYGVNSTEKGDLSSESTVSRIRTEHFPLTLESARPSHTSQYLCASSEGGKIAEAFFGQGTRLTVV.

This sequence joins TRBV21-1 and TRBJ2-1; the tabulated D call, TRBD2, remains unverified against the DNA. TRBV21-1 is shown as a pseudogene. The CDR3 is made up of 16 amino acids. The CDR3 nucleotides read TGTGCCAGCAGCAAAGCGTCTAGCTCCCTTTCCAATGAGCAGTTCTTC. As protein: CASSKASSSLSNEQFF.

V and J are TRBV2 and TRBJ2-5; maybe TRBD1 (6 bases). Germline CDR1 SNHLY, CDR2 FYNNEI. The CDR3 totals 12 residues. Trimming left V 4 bases short and J 5 bases short, with 8 bases between. As DNA, the CDR3 is TGTGCCAGCAGTGGACAGGTGGAGACCCAGTACTTC. As protein: CASSGQVETQYF.

The genes are TRBV13 and TRBJ1-5; no clear D gene. This CDR3 has 14 amino acids. Germline V gene lookup returns CDR1 PRHDT and CDR2 FYEKMQ (reference sequence). V was shortened by 4 bases and J by 3 bases, with 10 bases between the two germline ends. CDR3 amino acids: CASSSIAFNQPQHF. The CDR3 DNA follows: TGTGCCAGCAGCTCCATAGCGTTCAATCAGCCCCAGCATTTT.

V is TRBV9 and J is TRBJ1-1; unclear D gene. The CDR3 totals 14 residues. Germline V gene sequence: CDR1 SGDLS, CDR2 YYNGEE. V was shortened by 4 bases and J by 1 base, with 11 bases between the two germline ends. CDR3 nucleotide sequence: TGTGCCAGCAGCCCAACTACCGGGAACACTGAAGCTTTCTTT. It yields the protein CASSPTTGNTEAFF.

The gene calls are TRBV18 and TRBJ1-5, with a weak D call TRBD1 (5 bases). This CDR3 is built from 15 residues. Germline CDR1 and CDR2: KGHSH and LQKENI. V was pared by 2 bases and J by 5 bases, with 13 bases between. CDR3 amino acids: CASSPAQGSDQPQHF. The CDR3 region has the DNA TGTGCCAGCTCACCAGCCCAGGGAAGCGATCAGCCCCAGCATTTT.

V is TRBV20-1 and J is TRBJ2-1; D is possibly TRBD2 (6 bases). The ends were cut back, 3 bases at V and 7 bases at J, with 31 bases in the middle. Germline-derived CDR1 and CDR2 are DFQATT and SNEGSKA (reference sequence). The CDR3 totals 19 residues. This chain's CDR3 is CSASPRVKGGLWLVNEQFF. CDR3 coding DNA: TGCAGTGCTAGTCCTAGGGTTAAGGGAGGCCTCTGGCTCGTGAATGAGCAGTTCTTC.

This clone was detected only a few times. This chain joins TRBV6-5 and TRBJ1-2; unclear D gene. The CDR3 has 14 residues. From germline, CDR1 is MNHEY and CDR2 SVGAGI. Trimming took off 2 bases at V and 4 bases at J, with 11 bases between the two ends. CDR3 amino acids: CASSYLGSLYGYTF. CDR3 bases: TGTGCCAGCAGTTACCTGGGCAGCCTCTATGGCTACACCTTC.

The rearrangement uses TRBV27 and TRBJ1-5; no clear D. V shed 4 bases and J shed 8 bases, with 12 bases lying between them. The germline V gene encodes CDR1 MNHEY and CDR2 SMNVEV (reference sequence). The CDR3 has 13 amino acids. CDR3 sequence (DNA): TGTGCCAGCAGTTACGGATTTCGGGAGCCCCAGCATTTT. This translates into CASSYGFREPQHF.

The rearrangement links TRBV11-2 to TRBJ2-5; 13 bases agree with TRBD2. The CDR3 covers 15 residues. The J segment lost 4 bases and the V segment lost 5 bases, leaving 4 bases of the junction unmatched. CDR1 SGHAT and CDR2 FQNNGV come from the germline V gene. CDR3 loop: CASSGLAGVGETQYF. The CDR3 DNA reads TGTGCCAGCAGCGGACTAGCGGGAGTGGGAGAGACCCAGTACTTC.

The chain recombines TRBV6-5 with TRBJ1-3; TRBD1 is a possible D gene (5 bases). The V gene lost 6 bases and the J gene lost 4 bases, with 16 bases spanning the gap. There are 15 residues in the CDR3. Germline CDR1 MNHEY, CDR2 SVGAGI. As DNA, the CDR3 is TGTGCCAGCAGGGACCGGGACTGGGAGGGAAACACCATATATTTT. The encoded protein is CASRDRDWEGNTIYF.

V is TRBV27 and J is TRBJ1-5; TRBD1 matches 9 bases. Trimming removed 4 bases from V and 6 bases from J; junction bases left unmatched: 16. The length of the CDR3 is 18 residues. CDR1 and CDR2 from the germline V gene are MNHEY and SMNVEV (reference sequence). The CDR3: CASSSSRLGQGFSQPQHF. Written as DNA, the CDR3 is TGTGCCAGCAGTTCATCCCGTTTGGGACAGGGATTTTCTCAGCCCCAGCATTTT.

The V gene is TRBV18, the J gene TRBJ2-1; no clear D gene. V was clipped by 3 bases and J by 3 bases, with 6 bases between them. CDR1 is KGHSH and CDR2 is LQKENI in the germline V gene. The CDR3 extends over 13 amino acids. The CDR3 DNA is TGTGCCAGCTCACCTTCCCGCTACAATGAGCAGTTCTTC. Translation gives CASSPSRYNEQFF. Full variable domain (outside the CDR3, taken from reference TRBV18 and TRBJ2-1): NAGVMQNPRHLVRRRGQEARLRCSPMKGHSHVYWYRQLPEEGLKFMVYLQKENIIDESGMPKERFSAEFPKEGPSILRIQQVVRGDSAAYFCASSPSRYNEQFFGPGTRLTVL.

There are a few counts of this clone. The J gene is TRBJ2-7, the V gene TRBV4-2; 13 positions agree with TRBD2. Germline CDR1 and CDR2: LGHNA and YNFKEQ. The CDR3 is made up of 15 amino acids. The V and J ends lost 1 base and 4 bases, in that order; junction bases with no gene match: 1. In DNA form, the CDR3 reads TGTGCCAGCAGCCAAGGGACTAGCGGGAGATACGAGCAGTACTTC. Translation: CASSQGTSGRYEQYF.

This sequence joins TRBV7-3 and TRBJ1-1; TRBD1 aligns across 7 bases. Germline lookup yields CDR1 SGHTA and CDR2 FQGTGA. The CDR3 length is 14 residues. V was pared by 5 bases and J by 1 base, with 4 bases of the junction left unmatched. The CDR3 DNA follows: TGTGCCAGCAGCCGCGGACAGGCGAACACTGAAGCTTTCTTT. Its translation: CASSRGQANTEAFF. Full variable domain (rest looked up from reference TRBV7-3 and TRBJ1-1): GAGVSQTPSNKVTEKGKYVELRCDPISGHTALYWYRQSLGQGPEFLIYFQGTGAADDSGLPNDRFFAVRPEGSVSTLKIQRTERGDSAVYLCASSRGQANTEAFFGQGTRLTVV.

The chain is built from TRBV9 and TRBJ1-3, with D possibly TRBD1 on 5 matching bases. CDR3 length: 16 residues. V lost 0 bases and J 0 bases, leaving 10 bases between the germline ends. Germline loops: CDR1 SGDLS, CDR2 YYNGEE. CDR3 sequence (DNA): TGTGCCAGCAGCGTAGCTGGGGGGTTCTCTGGAAACACCATATATTTT. This sequence encodes CASSVAGGFSGNTIYF.

This chain links TRBV2 with TRBJ2-2; the D gene is possibly TRBD1 (5 bases). Per germline, CDR1 SNHLY and CDR2 FYNNEI. The CDR3 contains 16 residues. V lost 2 bases to trimming and J lost 7 bases, with 17 bases between them. The CDR3 here is CASSERVLGDGGELFF. As DNA, the CDR3 is TGTGCCAGCAGTGAACGGGTATTAGGGGATGGCGGGGAGCTGTTTTTT. The complete variable domain, with remaining parts taken from reference TRBV2 and TRBJ2-2, reads EPEVTQTPSHQVTQMGQEVILRCVPISNHLYFYWYRQILGQKVEFLVSFYNNEISEKSEIFDDQFSVERPDGSNFTLKIRSTKLEDSAMYFCASSERVLGDGGELFFGEGSRLTVL.

The chain couples TRBV6-5 to TRBJ2-3; weak D call: TRBD2 (5 bases). Germline lookup yields CDR1 MNHEY and CDR2 SVGAGI. Deletions cut 6 bases from V and 1 base from J, with 14 bases between. This CDR3 spans 15 amino acids. The CDR3 sequence is CASRPVSGGTDTQYF. CDR3 in DNA: TGTGCCAGCAGACCCGTGAGCGGCGGCACAGATACGCAGTATTTT.

The chain joins TRBV27 to TRBJ2-3, with D perhaps matching TRBD1 (5 bases). The CDR3 runs 14 residues. Germline values: CDR1 MNHEY, CDR2 SMNVEV (reference sequence). V lost 4 bases, J lost 4 bases, and 12 bases lay in between. CDR3 region: CASSSRVLADTQYF. CDR3 DNA sequence: TGTGCCAGCAGTTCCAGGGTTTTGGCAGATACGCAGTATTTT.

This clone appeared once. The chain combines TRBV28 with TRBJ2-3; D perhaps matches TRBD2 (6 bases). This CDR3 is built from 13 residues. V was clipped by 4 bases and J by 7 bases, with 12 bases between them. Germline CDR1 is MDHEN and CDR2 is SYDVKM. For the CDR3, the DNA is TGTGCCAGCAGTTCAACTAGCATCTATACGCAGTATTTT. Its protein is CASSSTSIYTQYF.

This chain uses TRBV6-2 or TRBV6-3 with TRBJ1-1; TRBD1 might be the D (6 bases). This CDR3 spans 16 amino acids. V was shortened by 2 bases and J by 1 base, with 14 bases between the two germline ends. Per the germline V gene, CDR1 is MNHEY and CDR2 is SVGEGT. The DNA of the CDR3 is TGTGCCAGCAGTTACCCACGAGGGGGTGGGAACACTGAAGCTTTCTTT. Translating it yields CASSYPRGGGNTEAFF.

This clone was detected only once. The chain has TRBV5-1 and TRBJ2-7, with D tentatively TRBD1 (5 bases). The germline V and J ends were trimmed by 4 bases and 2 bases, with 16 bases remaining between them. Germline V CDR1 and CDR2: SGHRS, YFSETQ. This CDR3 has 15 amino acids. The CDR3 sequence is CASSVEQVTTYEQYF. The CDR3 region has the DNA TGCGCCAGCAGCGTGGAACAGGTTACAACCTACGAGCAGTACTTC.

The chain links TRBV19 to TRBJ1-1; no reliable D call. V gave up 3 bases and J gave up 6 bases, with 11 bases separating them. CDR1 and CDR2 from the germline V gene are LNHDA and SQIVND (reference sequence). This CDR3 has 13 residues. CDR3 protein: CASSIRESAEAFF. The CDR3 DNA reads TGTGCCAGTAGTATCCGGGAGTCAGCTGAAGCTTTCTTT. Filled out from reference TRBV19 and TRBJ1-1, the complete variable domain reads DGGITQSPKYLFRKEGQNVTLSCEQNLNHDAMYWYRQDPGQGLRLIYYSQIVNDFQKGDIAEGYSVSREKKESFPLTVTSAQKNPTAFYLCASSIRESAEAFFGQGTRLTVV.

The gene calls are TRBV19 and TRBJ2-5, with D tentatively TRBD2 (5 bases). The CDR3 has 14 amino acids. Looked up from germline, CDR1 is LNHDA and CDR2 is SQIVND (reference sequence). V lost 5 bases and J lost 3, with 13 bases in between. CDR3 residues: CASSPPGRKETQYF. The CDR3 DNA is TGTGCCAGTAGTCCGCCGGGAAGAAAAGAGACCCAGTACTTC.

This clone was seen repeatedly, ten times or more. J is TRBJ2-7 and V is TRBV24-1; 7 positions agree with TRBD1. This CDR3 spans 15 amino acids. Trimming removed 2 bases from V and 3 bases from J; junction bases left unmatched: 6. Germline V gene data show CDR1 as KGHDR and CDR2 as SFDVKD. CDR3 sequence: CATSDYSTGSYEQYF. CDR3 nucleotide sequence: TGTGCCACCAGTGATTACTCGACAGGGAGCTACGAGCAGTACTTC.

The chain joins TRBV7-8 to TRBJ2-7; 8 nucleotides agree with TRBD1. V dropped 3 bases and J dropped 0; count of bases not matched to a gene: 4. Looked up from germline, CDR1 is SGHVS and CDR2 is FQNEAQ. This CDR3 contains 15 residues. The CDR3 coding sequence is TGTGCCAGCAGCTTCGGACAGGGCAGCTCCTACGAGCAGTACTTC. The encoded protein is CASSFGQGSSYEQYF.

The V and J genes are TRBV19 and TRBJ1-5, with TRBD1 matching over 7 bases. The length of the CDR3 is 14 residues. Per the germline V gene, CDR1 is LNHDA and CDR2 is SQIVND (reference sequence). V gave up 5 bases and J gave up 6 bases; unmatched junction bases: 7. Written as DNA, the CDR3 is TGTGCCAGTAGTTCGCGACAGGGAAGTCAGCCCCAGCATTTT. Translation gives CASSSRQGSQPQHF. Full variable domain (rest looked up from reference TRBV19 and TRBJ1-5): DGGITQSPKYLFRKEGQNVTLSCEQNLNHDAMYWYRQDPGQGLRLIYYSQIVNDFQKGDIAEGYSVSREKKESFPLTVTSAQKNPTAFYLCASSSRQGSQPQHFGDGTRLSIL.

The chain combines TRBV29-1 with TRBJ1-5, with a weak D call TRBD1 (5 bases). CDR3 size: 14 residues. V was cut by 6 bases and J by 2 bases, with 14 bases left in between. The germline CDR1 and CDR2 sequences are SQVTM and ANQGSEA. In DNA, the CDR3 is TGCAGCGTCAATGTAGGCAGGGGCAATCAGCCCCAGCATTTT. Amino acids: CSVNVGRGNQPQHF.

This clone was picked up a small number of times. The chain links TRBV16 to TRBJ1-6, with a tentative D call TRBD1 (6 bases). Germline-derived CDR1 and CDR2 are KGHSY and FQNENV. V lost 3 bases and J lost 9, with 21 bases in between. The CDR3 spans 17 residues. DNA of the CDR3: TGTGCCAGCAGCCACACCCGAGGGACAATAGGAGGTTCACCCCTCCACTTT. Encoded protein: CASSHTRGTIGGSPLHF.

For the CDR3, the DNA is TGTGCCAGCAGTTCCTCATCAGCAGGGAAAGTCTACGAGCAGTACTTC. Residues: CASSSSSAGKVYEQYF. The V and J genes are TRBV28 and TRBJ2-7, with D perhaps matching TRBD1 (5 bases). V lost 4 bases and J 3 bases, leaving 19 bases between the germline ends. Germline V gene sequence: CDR1 MDHEN, CDR2 SYDVKM. This CDR3 contains 16 residues.